This is a list of T cell receptor beta chains from one sample in a study of blood T cell repertoires in COVID-19. TCRdb keeps only in-frame clones here, not all; method: immunoSEQ multiplex PCR. The sample carries over 300,000 clones, 90% recorded once. Sequenced sample: peripheral blood. These receptors were obtained from a man between 18 and 35 years old with active or convalescent COVID-19. The CDR3 runs from the conserved cysteine through the conserved F or W. A D gene is named only where the DNA matches it firmly. Clone size is not always given. Where it is, it says once, few, many or a class for expanded clones.

TRBJ1-5,TRBV21-1,NA,NA,TGTGCCAGCAGCCAAAATCAGCCCCAGCATTTT,CASSQNQPQHF
TRBJ1-3,TRBV5-1,NA,NA,TGCGCCAGCAGCTTGCCCCAGGTCGGCTCTGGAAACACCATATATTTT,CASSLPQVGSGNTIYF
TRBJ2-5,TRBV19,TRBD2,NA,TGTGCCAGTAGTAGGGTGTCGGAGGCGGGGGGAGAGACCCAGTACTTC,CASSRVSEAGGETQYF
TRBJ1-5,TRBV5-1,NA,NA,TGCGCCAGCAGCTTGGAGTTTTGCCCAAGTAGAGGCAATCAGCCCCAGCATTTT,CASSLEFCPSRGNQPQHF
TRBJ2-3,TRBV5-1,TRBD2,NA,TGCGCCAGCAGCCAAAGCGGGGCCCACACAGATACGCAGTATTTT,CASSQSGAHTDTQYF
TRBJ2-7,TRBV28,NA,NA,TGTGCCAGCAGTCCCGAGACAGGATATGCCTACGAGCAGTACTTC,CASSPETGYAYEQYF
TRBJ1-6,TRBV19,TRBD1,few,TGTGCCAGTAGTGGGAGGACAGGGGGCAATTCACCCCTCCACTTT,CASSGRTGGNSPLHF
TRBJ2-1,TRBV5-1,TRBD2,NA,TGCGCCAGCAGCCCCCGTGGCGGGAGTGTCAATGAGCAGTTCTTC,CASSPRGGSVNEQFF
TRBJ2-1,TRBV5-8,NA,NA,TGTGCCAGCAGCTCCGATCAGGGTCGGGAGCAGTTCTTC,CASSSDQGREQFF
TRBJ1-3,TRBV7-2,TRBD1,few,TGTGCCAGCAGCTTAGGGACAGGGGCTGGAAACACCATATATTTT,CASSLGTGAGNTIYF